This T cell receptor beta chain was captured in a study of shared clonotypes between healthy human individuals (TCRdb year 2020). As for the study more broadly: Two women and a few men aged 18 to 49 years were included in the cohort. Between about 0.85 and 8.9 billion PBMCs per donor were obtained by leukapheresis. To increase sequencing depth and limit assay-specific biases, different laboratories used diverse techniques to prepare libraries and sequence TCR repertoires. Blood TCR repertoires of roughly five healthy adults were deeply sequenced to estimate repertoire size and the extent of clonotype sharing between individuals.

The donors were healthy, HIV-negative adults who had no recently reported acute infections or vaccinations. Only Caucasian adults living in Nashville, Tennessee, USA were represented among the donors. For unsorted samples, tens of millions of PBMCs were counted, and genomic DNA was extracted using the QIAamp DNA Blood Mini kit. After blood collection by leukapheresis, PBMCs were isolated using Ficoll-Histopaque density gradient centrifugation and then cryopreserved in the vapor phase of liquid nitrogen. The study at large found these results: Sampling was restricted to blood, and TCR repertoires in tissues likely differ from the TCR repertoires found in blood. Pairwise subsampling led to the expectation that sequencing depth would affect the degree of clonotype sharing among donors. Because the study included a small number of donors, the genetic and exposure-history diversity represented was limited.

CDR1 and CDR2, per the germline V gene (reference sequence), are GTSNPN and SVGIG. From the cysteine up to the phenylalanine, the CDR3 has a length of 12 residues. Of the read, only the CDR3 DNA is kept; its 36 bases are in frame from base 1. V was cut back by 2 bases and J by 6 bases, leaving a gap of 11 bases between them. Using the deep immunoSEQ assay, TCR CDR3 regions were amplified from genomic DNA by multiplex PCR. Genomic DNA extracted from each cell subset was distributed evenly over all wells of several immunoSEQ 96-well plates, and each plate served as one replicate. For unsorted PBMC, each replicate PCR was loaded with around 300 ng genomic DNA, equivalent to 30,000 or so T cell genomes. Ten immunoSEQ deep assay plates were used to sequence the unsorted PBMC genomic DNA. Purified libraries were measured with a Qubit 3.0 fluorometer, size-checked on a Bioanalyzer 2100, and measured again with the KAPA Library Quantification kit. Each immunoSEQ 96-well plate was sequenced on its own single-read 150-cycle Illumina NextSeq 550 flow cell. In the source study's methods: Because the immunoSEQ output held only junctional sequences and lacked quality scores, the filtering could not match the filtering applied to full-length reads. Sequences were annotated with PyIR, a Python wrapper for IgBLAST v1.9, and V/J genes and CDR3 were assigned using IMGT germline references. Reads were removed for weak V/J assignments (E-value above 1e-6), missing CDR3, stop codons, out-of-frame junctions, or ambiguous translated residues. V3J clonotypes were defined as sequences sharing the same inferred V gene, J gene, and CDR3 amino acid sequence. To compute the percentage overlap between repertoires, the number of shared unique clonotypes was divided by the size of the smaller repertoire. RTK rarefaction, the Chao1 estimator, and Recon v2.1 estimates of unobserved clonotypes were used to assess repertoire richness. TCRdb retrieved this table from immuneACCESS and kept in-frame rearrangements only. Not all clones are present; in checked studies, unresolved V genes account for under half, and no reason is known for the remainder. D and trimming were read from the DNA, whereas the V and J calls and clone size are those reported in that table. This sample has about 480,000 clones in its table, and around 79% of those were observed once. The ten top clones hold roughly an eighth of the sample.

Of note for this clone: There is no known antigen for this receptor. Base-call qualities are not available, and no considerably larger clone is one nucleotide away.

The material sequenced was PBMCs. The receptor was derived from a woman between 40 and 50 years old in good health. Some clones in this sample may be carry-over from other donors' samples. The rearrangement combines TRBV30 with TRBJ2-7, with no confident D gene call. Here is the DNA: TGTGCCTGGAGTAATGGGTTCTTCGAGCAGTACTTC. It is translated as CAWSNGFFEQYF.